This TCR beta chain comes out of a study of technical replicates of blood from a handful of donors. Here immunoSEQ multiplex PCR was the method, and the copy in TCRdb shows in-frame clones only, minus some. The sample has under 90,000 clones; 85% to 95% are singletons. Germline lookup yields CDR1 SGHNT and CDR2 YYREEE (reference sequence). With V trimmed by 4 bases and J by 2 bases, 5 bases remained unmatched. CDR3 length: 15 amino acids. Sequenced: T cells isolated from PBMCs. The V call is TRBV5-4, the J call TRBJ2-3; 9 nucleotides agree with TRBD1. The receptor's source is a human donor in good health. The CDR3 DNA follows: TGTGCCAGCAGCCGCCGGGACAGGGTCACAGATACGCAGTATTTT. Its protein is CASSRRDRVTDTQYF.